This T cell receptor (beta chain) was obtained from a study of tissue T cells after allogeneic stem cell transplantation. Losses at the gene ends were 3 bases for V and 4 bases for J; bases not matched to a gene: 3. The CDR3 runs 15 residues. Germline CDR1 reads SEHNR; CDR2 reads FQNEAQ (reference sequence). Here immunoSEQ multiplex PCR was the method, and the copy in TCRdb shows in-frame clones only, minus some. The sample includes over 550 clones, over 75% of them seen just once. In its sample, this clone was seen once. This TCR was recovered from a female patient aged 18-55 years with steroid-refractory graft-versus-host disease after an allogeneic stem cell transplant. Some T cells may have come from the graft donor. Source: liver tissue, taken at autopsy. The chain is built from TRBV7-9 and TRBJ2-3; 11 bases agree with TRBD2. CDR3 in amino acids: CASSFFSGRADTQYF. The CDR3 DNA reads as TGTGCCAGCAGCTTCTTTAGCGGGAGGGCAGATACGCAGTATTTT.